This TCR beta chain appears in the sequencing data of a study of blood T cell repertoires in COVID-19. About the research overall: Whether acute or convalescent, the COVID-19 samples came from the United States, Italy and Spain. T cells, B-cell-depleted T cells, or PBMCs supplied cDNA or gDNA.

Study processing details: Nucleated cell number was recorded as an estimate derived from reference gene primer amplification. The protocol was immunoSEQ multiplex PCR, while the TCRdb copy is restricted to in-frame clones and leaves out a portion. V and J calls and clone size are copied from that table; D and trimming were computed from the DNA. The sample gives fewer than 150,000 clones, over 70% of which show up once; 20% is in the top ten. The CDR3 length is 17 residues. The sequence was obtained from a man older than 75 with acute or convalescent COVID-19. Source material: peripheral blood. The rearrangement uses TRBV21-1 and TRBJ2-7; the table's D call, TRBD1, has no DNA check behind it. TRBV21-1 is deemed a pseudogene. CDR3 amino acids: CASSSWTGCRLYYEQYF. The CDR3 region has the DNA TGTGCCAGCAGCAGCTGGACAGGGTGTAGGCTATACTACGAGCAGTACTTC.